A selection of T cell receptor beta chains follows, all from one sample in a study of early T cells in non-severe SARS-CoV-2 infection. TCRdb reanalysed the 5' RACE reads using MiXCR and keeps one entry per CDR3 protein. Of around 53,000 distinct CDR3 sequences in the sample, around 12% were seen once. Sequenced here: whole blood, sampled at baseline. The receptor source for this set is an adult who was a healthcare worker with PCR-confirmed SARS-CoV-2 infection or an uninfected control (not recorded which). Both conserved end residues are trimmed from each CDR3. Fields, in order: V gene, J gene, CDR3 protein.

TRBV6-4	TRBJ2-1	ASSVSGVSEQF
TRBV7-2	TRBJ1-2	ASSPARAANYGYT
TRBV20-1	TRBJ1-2	SASHPEGYGYGYT
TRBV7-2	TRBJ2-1	ASSSPVDRGGNEQF
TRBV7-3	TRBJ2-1	ASSSVAGPYNEQF
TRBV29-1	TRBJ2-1	SVEDPGHRYNEQF
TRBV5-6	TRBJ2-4	ASSSTGLAKNIQY
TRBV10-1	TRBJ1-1	ASSGSRMNTEAF
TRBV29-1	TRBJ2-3	SARLALNTDTQY
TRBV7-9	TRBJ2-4	ASSLAGHGIDIQY
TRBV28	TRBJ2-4	ASSPTSGRAPGIWTKNIQY
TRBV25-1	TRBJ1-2	ASSEGSKGYT
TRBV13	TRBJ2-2	ASSLGQSNTGELF
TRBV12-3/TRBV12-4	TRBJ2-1	ASSLSHYNEQF